This T cell receptor beta chain was documented in a study of blood T cell repertoires in COVID-19. CDR1 LGHNA and CDR2 YSLEER come from the germline V gene. The CDR3 is 15 residues long. J gave up 4 bases and V 0 bases, and 2 bases lay outside the gene matches. Assay: immunoSEQ multiplex PCR; the TCRdb copy retains only in-frame clones and omits some. The sample comprises 110,000 to 150,000 clones, about 82% of which are singletons, and approximately 8.2% rests with the top ten. This clone appeared a single time. The TCR originated in a woman between 55 and 75 years old with acute or convalescent COVID-19. V gene TRBV4-3 combines with J gene TRBJ2-1, with 8 bases aligning to TRBD2. Sequencing input: peripheral blood. The CDR3 DNA reads TGCGCCAGCAGCCAAGATCGGGGGGGATACAATGAGCAGTTCTTC. This translates into CASSQDRGGYNEQFF.